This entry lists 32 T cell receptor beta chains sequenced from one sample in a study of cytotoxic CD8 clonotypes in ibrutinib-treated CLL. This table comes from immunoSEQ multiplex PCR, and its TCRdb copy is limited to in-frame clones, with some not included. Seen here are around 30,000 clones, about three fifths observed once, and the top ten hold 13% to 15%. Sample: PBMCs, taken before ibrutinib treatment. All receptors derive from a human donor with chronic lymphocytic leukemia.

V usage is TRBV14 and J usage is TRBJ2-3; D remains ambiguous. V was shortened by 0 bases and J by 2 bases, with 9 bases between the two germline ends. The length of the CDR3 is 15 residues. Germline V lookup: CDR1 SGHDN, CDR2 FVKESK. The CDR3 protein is CASSQDRVATDTQYF. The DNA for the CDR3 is TGTGCCAGCAGCCAAGATCGGGTTGCCACAGATACGCAGTATTTT. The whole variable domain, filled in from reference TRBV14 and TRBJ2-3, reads EAGVTQFPSHSVIEKGQTVTLRCDPISGHDNLYWYRRVMGKEIKFLLHFVKESKQDESGMPNNRFLAERTGGTYSTLKVQPAELEDSGVYFCASSQDRVATDTQYFGPGTRLTVL.

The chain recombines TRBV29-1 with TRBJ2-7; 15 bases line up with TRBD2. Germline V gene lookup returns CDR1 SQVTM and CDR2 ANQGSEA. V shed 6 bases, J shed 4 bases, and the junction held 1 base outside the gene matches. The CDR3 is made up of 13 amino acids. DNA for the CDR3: TGCAGCGTAGGACTAGCGGGGGGGTACGAGCAGTACTTC. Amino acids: CSVGLAGGYEQYF.

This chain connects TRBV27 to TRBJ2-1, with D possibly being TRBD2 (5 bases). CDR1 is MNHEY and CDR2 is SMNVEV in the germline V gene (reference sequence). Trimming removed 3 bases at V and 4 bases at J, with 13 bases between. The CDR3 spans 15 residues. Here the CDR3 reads CASSFGGRTYNEQFF. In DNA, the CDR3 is TGTGCCAGCAGTTTCGGTGGCCGGACTTACAATGAGCAGTTCTTC.

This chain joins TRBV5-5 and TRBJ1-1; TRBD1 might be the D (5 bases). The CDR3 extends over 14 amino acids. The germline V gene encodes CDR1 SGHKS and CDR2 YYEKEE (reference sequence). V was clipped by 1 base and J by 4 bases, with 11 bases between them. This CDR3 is CASSLRGVGTEAFF. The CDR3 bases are TGTGCCAGCAGCTTGCGGGGCGTGGGCACTGAAGCTTTCTTT.

The CDR3 DNA follows: TGTGCCAGCAGCTTAGGGGGGTCCTACGAGCAGTACTTC. Translation: CASSLGGSYEQYF. This rearrangement joins TRBV11-2 to TRBJ2-7; D may match TRBD1 or TRBD2 (5 bases each). Germline CDR1 reads SGHAT; CDR2 reads FQNNGV. The length of the CDR3 is 13 residues. Trimming removed 1 base at V and 1 base at J, with 5 bases between.

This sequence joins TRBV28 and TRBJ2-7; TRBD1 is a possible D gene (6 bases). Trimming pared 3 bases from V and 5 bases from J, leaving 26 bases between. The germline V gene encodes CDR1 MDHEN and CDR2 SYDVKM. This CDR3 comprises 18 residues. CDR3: CASSFGTSRRDESNEQYF. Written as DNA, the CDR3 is TGTGCCAGCAGTTTCGGGACATCGCGGCGAGATGAGAGCAACGAGCAGTACTTC.

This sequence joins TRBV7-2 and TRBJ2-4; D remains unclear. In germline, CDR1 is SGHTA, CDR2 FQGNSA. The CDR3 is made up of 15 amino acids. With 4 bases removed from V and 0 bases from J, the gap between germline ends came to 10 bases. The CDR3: CASSSPWTAKNIQYF. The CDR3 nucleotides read TGTGCCAGCAGCTCCCCATGGACAGCCAAAAACATTCAGTACTTC.

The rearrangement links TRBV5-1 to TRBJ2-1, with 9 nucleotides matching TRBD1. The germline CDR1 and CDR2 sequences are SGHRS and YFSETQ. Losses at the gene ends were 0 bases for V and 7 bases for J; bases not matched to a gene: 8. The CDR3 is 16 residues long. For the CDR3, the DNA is TGCGCCAGCAGCTTGGCCCAGGGACAGGGTGGAAATGAGCAGTTCTTC. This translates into CASSLAQGQGGNEQFF.

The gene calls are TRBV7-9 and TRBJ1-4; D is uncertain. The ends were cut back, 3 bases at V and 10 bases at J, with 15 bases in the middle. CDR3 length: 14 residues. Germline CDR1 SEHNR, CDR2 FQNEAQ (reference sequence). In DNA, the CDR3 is TGTGCCAGCAGCTTGGCCCTCCTCCCCGGAAAACTGTTTTTT. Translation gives CASSLALLPGKLFF.

Written as DNA, the CDR3 is TGTGCCAGCAGTGCCCAGGGCCCTGAGCAGTTCTTC. Translated, it gives CASSAQGPEQFF. The rearrangement links TRBV6-1 to TRBJ2-1, with D perhaps matching TRBD1 (5 bases). This CDR3 is 12 amino acids long. V was shortened by 4 bases and J by 9 bases, with 10 bases between the two germline ends. Germline CDR1 MNHNS, CDR2 SASEGT.

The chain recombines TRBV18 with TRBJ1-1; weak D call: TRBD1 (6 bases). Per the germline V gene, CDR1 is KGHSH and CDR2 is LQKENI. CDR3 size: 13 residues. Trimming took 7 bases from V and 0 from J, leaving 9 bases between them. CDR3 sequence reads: CASLGGMNTEAFF. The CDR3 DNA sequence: TGTGCCAGCTTAGGGGGGATGAACACTGAAGCTTTCTTT.

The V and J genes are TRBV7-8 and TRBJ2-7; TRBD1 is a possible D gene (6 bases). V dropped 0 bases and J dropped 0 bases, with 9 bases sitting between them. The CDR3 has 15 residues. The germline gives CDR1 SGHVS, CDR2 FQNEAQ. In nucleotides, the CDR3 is TGTGCCAGCAGCTTAGCCCAGGGGCCCTCCTACGAGCAGTACTTC. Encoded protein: CASSLAQGPSYEQYF.

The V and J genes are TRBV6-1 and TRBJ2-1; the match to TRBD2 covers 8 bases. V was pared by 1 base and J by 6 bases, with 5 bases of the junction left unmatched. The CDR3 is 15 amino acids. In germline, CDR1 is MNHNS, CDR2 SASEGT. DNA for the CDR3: TGTGCCAGCAGTGAAGTCGGGGGGGCCGGCAATGAGCAGTTCTTC. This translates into CASSEVGGAGNEQFF.

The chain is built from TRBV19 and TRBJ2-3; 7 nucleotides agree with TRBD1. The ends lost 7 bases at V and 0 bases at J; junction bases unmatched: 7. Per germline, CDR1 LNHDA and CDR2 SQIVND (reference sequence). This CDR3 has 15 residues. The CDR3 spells CASTLQGRSTDTQYF. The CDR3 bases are TGTGCCAGTACCTTACAGGGGCGTAGCACAGATACGCAGTATTTT.

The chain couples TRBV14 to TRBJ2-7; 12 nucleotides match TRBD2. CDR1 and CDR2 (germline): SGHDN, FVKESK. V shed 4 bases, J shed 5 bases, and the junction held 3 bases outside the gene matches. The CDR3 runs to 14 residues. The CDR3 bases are TGTGCCAGCAGCCCGCGACTAGCGGGAGACGAGCAGTACTTC. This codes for CASSPRLAGDEQYF.

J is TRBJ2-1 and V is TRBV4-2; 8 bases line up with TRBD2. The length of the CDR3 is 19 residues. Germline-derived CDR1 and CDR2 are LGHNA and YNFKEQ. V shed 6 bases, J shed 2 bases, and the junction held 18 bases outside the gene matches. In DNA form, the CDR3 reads TGTGCCAGCAGTCACGGATCCCGACTAGCGACTCCCGCCTACAATGAGCAGTTCTTC. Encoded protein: CASSHGSRLATPAYNEQFF.

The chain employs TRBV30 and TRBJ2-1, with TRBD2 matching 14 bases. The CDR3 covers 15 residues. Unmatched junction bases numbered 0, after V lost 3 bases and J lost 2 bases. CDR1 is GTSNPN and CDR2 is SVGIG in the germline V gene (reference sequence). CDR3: CAWRGLAGAYNEQFF. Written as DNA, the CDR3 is TGTGCCTGGAGGGGACTAGCGGGGGCCTACAATGAGCAGTTCTTC. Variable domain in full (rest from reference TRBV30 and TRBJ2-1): SQTIHQWPATLVQPVGSPLSLECTVEGTSNPNLYWYRQAAGRGLQLLFYSVGIGQISSEVPQNLSASRPQDRQFILSSKKLLLSDSGFYLCAWRGLAGAYNEQFFGPGTRLTVL.

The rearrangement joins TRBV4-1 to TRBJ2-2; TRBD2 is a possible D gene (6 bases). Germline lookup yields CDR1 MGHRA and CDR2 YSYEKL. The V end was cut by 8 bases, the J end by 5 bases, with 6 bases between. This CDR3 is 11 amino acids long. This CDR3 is CASRETGELFF. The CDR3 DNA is TGCGCCAGCCGGGAGACCGGGGAGCTGTTTTTT.

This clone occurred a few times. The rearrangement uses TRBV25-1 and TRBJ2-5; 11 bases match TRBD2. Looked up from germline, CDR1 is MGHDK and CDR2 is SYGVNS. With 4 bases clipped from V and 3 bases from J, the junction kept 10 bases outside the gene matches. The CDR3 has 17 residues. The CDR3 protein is CASSVVVGGLAEETQYF. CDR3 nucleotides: TGTGCCAGCAGTGTTGTCGTAGGGGGACTAGCGGAAGAGACCCAGTACTTC.

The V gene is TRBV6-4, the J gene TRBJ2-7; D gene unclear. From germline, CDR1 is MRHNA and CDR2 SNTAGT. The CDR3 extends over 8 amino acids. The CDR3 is CAMAEQYF. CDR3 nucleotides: TGTGCTATGGCCGAGCAGTACTTC.

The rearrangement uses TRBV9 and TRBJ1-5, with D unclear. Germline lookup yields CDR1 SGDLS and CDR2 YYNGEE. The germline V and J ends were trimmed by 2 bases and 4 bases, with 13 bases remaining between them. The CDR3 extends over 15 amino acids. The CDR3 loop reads CASSVGPGLNQPQHF. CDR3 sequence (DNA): TGTGCCAGCAGCGTGGGTCCTGGATTAAATCAGCCCCAGCATTTT.

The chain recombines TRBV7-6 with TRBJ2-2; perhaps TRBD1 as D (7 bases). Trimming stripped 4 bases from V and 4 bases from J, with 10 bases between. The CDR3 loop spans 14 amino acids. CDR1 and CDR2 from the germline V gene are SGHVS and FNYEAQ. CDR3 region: CASSWQGGTGELFF. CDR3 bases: TGTGCCAGCAGCTGGCAGGGGGGCACCGGGGAGCTGTTTTTT. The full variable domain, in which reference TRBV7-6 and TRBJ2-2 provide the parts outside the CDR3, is GAGVSQSPRYKVTKRGQDVALRCDPISGHVSLYWYRQALGQGPEFLTYFNYEAQQDKSGLPNDRFSAERPEGSISTLTIQRTEQRDSAMYRCASSWQGGTGELFFGEGSRLTVL.

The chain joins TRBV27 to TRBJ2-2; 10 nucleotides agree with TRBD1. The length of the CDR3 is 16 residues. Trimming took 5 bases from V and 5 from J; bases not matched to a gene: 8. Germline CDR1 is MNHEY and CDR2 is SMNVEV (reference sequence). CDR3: CASSAARGQGTGELFF. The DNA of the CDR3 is TGTGCCAGCAGTGCCGCTAGGGGACAGGGGACCGGGGAGCTGTTTTTT.

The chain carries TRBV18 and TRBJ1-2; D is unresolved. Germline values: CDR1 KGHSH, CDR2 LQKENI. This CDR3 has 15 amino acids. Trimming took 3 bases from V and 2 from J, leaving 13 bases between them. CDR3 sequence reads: CASSPQYNENYGYTF. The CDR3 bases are TGTGCCAGCTCACCCCAGTACAACGAGAACTATGGCTACACCTTC.

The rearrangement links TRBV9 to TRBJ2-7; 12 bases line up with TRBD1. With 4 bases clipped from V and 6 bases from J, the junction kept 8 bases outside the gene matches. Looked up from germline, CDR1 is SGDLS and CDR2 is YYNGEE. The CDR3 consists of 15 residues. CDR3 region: CASSPQGTGGGEQYF. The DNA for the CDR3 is TGTGCCAGCAGCCCCCAGGGGACAGGGGGCGGCGAGCAGTACTTC. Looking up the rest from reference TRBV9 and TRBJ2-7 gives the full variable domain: DSGVTQTPKHLITATGQRVTLRCSPRSGDLSVYWYQQSLDQGLQFLIQYYNGEERAKGNILERFSAQQFPDLHSELNLSSLELGDSALYFCASSPQGTGGGEQYFGPGTRLTVT.

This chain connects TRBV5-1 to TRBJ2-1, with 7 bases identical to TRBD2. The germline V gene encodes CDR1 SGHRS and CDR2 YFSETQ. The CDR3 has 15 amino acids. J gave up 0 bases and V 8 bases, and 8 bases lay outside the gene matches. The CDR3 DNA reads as TGCGCCAGTGCCGTTCTAGCGGACTCCTACAATGAGCAGTTCTTC. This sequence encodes CASAVLADSYNEQFF.

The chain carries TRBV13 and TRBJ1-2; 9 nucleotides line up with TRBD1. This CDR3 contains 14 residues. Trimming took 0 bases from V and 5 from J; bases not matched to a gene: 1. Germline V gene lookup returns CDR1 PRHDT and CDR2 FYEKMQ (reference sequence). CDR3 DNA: TGTGCCAGCAGCTTAGGGACAGGGGGGTATGGCTACACCTTC. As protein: CASSLGTGGYGYTF.

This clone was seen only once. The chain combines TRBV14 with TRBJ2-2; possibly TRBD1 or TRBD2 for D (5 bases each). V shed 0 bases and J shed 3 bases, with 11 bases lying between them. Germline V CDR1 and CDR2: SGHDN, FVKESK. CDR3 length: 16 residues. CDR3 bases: TGTGCCAGCAGCCAAGATCGAGGGACCTACACCGGGGAGCTGTTTTTT. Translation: CASSQDRGTYTGELFF.

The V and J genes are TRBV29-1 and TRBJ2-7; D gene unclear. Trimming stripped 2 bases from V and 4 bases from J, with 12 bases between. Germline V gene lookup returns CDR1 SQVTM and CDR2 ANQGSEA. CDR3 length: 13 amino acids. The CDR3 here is CSVENVGGYEQYF. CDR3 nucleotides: TGCAGCGTTGAAAATGTGGGTGGGTACGAGCAGTACTTC.

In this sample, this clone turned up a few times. As DNA, the CDR3 is TGTGCCAGCACCCCGGGACAGGGAATTTTTGGCTACACCTTC. Protein: CASTPGQGIFGYTF. The chain uses TRBV7-9 and TRBJ1-2, with 9 bases identical to TRBD1. Germline V lookup: CDR1 SEHNR, CDR2 FQNEAQ (reference sequence). V trimming: 7 bases; J trimming: 7 bases; junction bases outside the gene matches: 10. The length of the CDR3 is 14 residues.

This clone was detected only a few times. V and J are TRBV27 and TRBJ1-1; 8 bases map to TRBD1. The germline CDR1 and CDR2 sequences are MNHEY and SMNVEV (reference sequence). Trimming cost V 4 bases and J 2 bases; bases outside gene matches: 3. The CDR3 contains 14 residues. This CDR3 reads CASSSDRGNTEAFF. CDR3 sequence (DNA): TGTGCCAGCAGTTCAGACAGGGGTAACACTGAAGCTTTCTTT.

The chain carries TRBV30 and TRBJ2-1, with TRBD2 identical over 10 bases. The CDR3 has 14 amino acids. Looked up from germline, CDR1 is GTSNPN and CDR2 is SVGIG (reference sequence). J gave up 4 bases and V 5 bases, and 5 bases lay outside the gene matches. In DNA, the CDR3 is TGTGCCTGGGCTAAAGCGGGGGGGTACAATGAGCAGTTCTTC. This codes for CAWAKAGGYNEQFF.